Each of the 10 T cell receptor beta chains below was sequenced from the same sample in a study of graft-versus-host responses after intestinal transplantation. The data were produced by immunoSEQ multiplex PCR, yet TCRdb's version contains in-frame clones alone and is incomplete. Of about 12,000 clones in the sample, around 88% were seen once. Sequences were derived from PBMCs, sampled just under 130 days after transplant. The receptors were sampled from a human patient who received an intestinal transplant, so some T cells may come from the graft donor.

This clone was picked up one time. The V call is TRBV5-1, the J call TRBJ1-1; D gene ambiguous. Germline V lookup: CDR1 SGHRS, CDR2 YFSETQ. This CDR3 contains 14 residues. Deletions cut 0 bases from V and 4 bases from J, with 10 bases between. As DNA, the CDR3 is TGCGCCAGCAGCTTGGTCTGGGAGGGCACTGAAGCTTTCTTT. It is translated as CASSLVWEGTEAFF.

This sequence joins TRBV30 and TRBJ2-7, with 8 nucleotides matching TRBD1. Trimming removed 5 bases from V and 3 bases from J; junction bases left unmatched: 3. Germline V gene data show CDR1 as GTSNPN and CDR2 as SVGIG (reference sequence). This CDR3 has 12 amino acids. As DNA, the CDR3 is TGTGCCTGGGCAGGGGGCTTCTACGAGCAGTACTTC. Translation: CAWAGGFYEQYF.

The rearrangement uses TRBV11-3 and TRBJ2-7; either TRBD1 or TRBD2 may fit D (5 bases each). V lost 4 bases to trimming and J lost 2 bases, with 15 bases between them. This CDR3 region has 15 residues. Germline V CDR1 and CDR2: SGHNT, YENEEA. DNA for the CDR3: TGTGCCAGCAGCTCTGGGGACGGAAGAACCTACGAGCAGTACTTC. As protein: CASSSGDGRTYEQYF.

This chain joins TRBV6-9 and TRBJ1-2; no reliable D call. The germline V and J ends were trimmed by 5 bases and 5 bases, with 9 bases remaining between them. The CDR3 loop spans 12 amino acids. CDR1 is MNHGY, CDR2 SVAAGI, per germline. CDR3 protein: CASSRDGYGYTF. CDR3 nucleotides: TGTGCCAGCAGTCGAGACGGATATGGCTACACCTTC.

This chain uses TRBV6-5 with TRBJ2-1; 12 bases fit TRBD2. V lost 6 bases and J lost 9; bases outside the gene matches: 9. This CDR3 comprises 15 residues. CDR1 is MNHEY, CDR2 SVGAGI, per germline. CDR3 DNA: TGTGCCAGCAGCCATCGGACTAGCGGGACGGGTGAGCAGTTCTTC. Translated, it gives CASSHRTSGTGEQFF.

The chain carries TRBV6-5 and TRBJ2-7; unclear D gene. V was pared by 2 bases and J by 2 bases, with 10 bases between. The germline CDR1 and CDR2 sequences are MNHEY and SVGAGI. The CDR3 length is 14 residues. CDR3 amino acids: CASSYMAPTYEQYF. The DNA for the CDR3 is TGTGCCAGCAGTTACATGGCACCCACCTACGAGCAGTACTTC.

For this clone: This may be a read error, as it is one base from a much larger clone. This rearrangement joins TRBV6-5 to TRBJ1-1; D is unclear. CDR3 length: 13 amino acids. V gave up 0 bases and J gave up 2 bases, with 4 bases separating them. Germline V gene data show CDR1 as MNHEY and CDR2 as SVGAGI. In DNA, the CDR3 is TGTGCCAGCAGTTACTCGGACAACACTGAAGCTTTCTTT. Its protein product is CASSYSDNTEAFF.

The gene calls are TRBV10-3 and TRBJ2-7, with D uncertain. In germline, CDR1 is ENHRY, CDR2 SYGVKD. The CDR3 spans 13 residues. V shed 10 bases and J shed 6 bases, with 19 bases lying between them. CDR3 protein: CASSTGPGVEQYF. The CDR3 coding sequence is TGTGCCAGTTCCACTGGGCCTGGGGTCGAGCAGTACTTC.

The chain recombines TRBV4-2 with TRBJ2-3; no clear D gene. The CDR3 is made up of 17 amino acids. Germline loops: CDR1 LGHNA, CDR2 YNFKEQ. V lost 3 bases to trimming and J lost 2 bases, with 18 bases between them. The CDR3 loop reads CASSQLASRLNTDTQYF. The DNA of the CDR3 is TGTGCCAGCAGCCAGCTTGCTTCTCGCCTTAACACAGATACGCAGTATTTT.

This CDR3 reads CASSYVRGPRNTEAFF. The CDR3 coding sequence is TGTGCCAGCAGTTACGTTCGGGGGCCGCGGAACACTGAAGCTTTCTTT. The genes are TRBV6-6 and TRBJ1-1, with D possibly TRBD1 on 6 matching bases. CDR3 length: 16 residues. Germline V gives CDR1 MNHNY, CDR2 SVGAGI (reference sequence). Trimming removed 2 bases at V and 1 base at J, with 14 bases between.